What follows are 20 T cell receptor beta chains derived from one specimen sequenced in a study of T cell responses to AZD1222 COVID-19 vaccine (dated by TCRdb to 2020 to 2023). The library came from the immunoSEQ multiplex PCR assay. TCRdb obtained this table from immuneACCESS and retained in-frame rearrangements with V and J assigned. These tables miss some clones; where compared with another copy, unresolved V genes account for less than half of the shortfall, and the remainder is unexplained. The table for this sample lists around 120,000 clones; about 85% of them were counted only once. Jointly, the top ten make up over 2% of the sample. Read against the paper, the sample's time point label means: about 28 days (+/-7) after the second vaccine dose. The sequenced sample was peripheral blood, obtained 28 days after the second AZD1222 dose. The receptors stem from an adult who received the AZD1222 COVID-19 vaccine.

This sequence joins TRBV4-1 and TRBJ1-2; 7 bases map to TRBD1. Germline CDR1 MGHRA, CDR2 YSYEKL. CDR3 length: 13 amino acids. After removal of 3 bases from V and 2 bases from J, the junction contained 0 bases not matched to a gene. The CDR3 sequence is CASSQGQNYGYTF. The CDR3 region has the DNA TGCGCCAGCAGCCAGGGACAGAACTATGGCTACACCTTC.

J is TRBJ1-1 and V is TRBV5-1; D ambiguous. The germline gives CDR1 SGHRS, CDR2 YFSETQ. The V and J ends lost 0 bases and 2 bases respectively, with 8 bases between them. CDR3 length: 14 amino acids. The CDR3 nucleotides read TGCGCCAGCAGCTTGGCTGGGGATAACACTGAAGCTTTCTTT. Translated: CASSLAGDNTEAFF. The variable domain in full, with the rest retrieved from reference TRBV5-1 and TRBJ1-1, is KAGVTQTPRYLIKTRGQQVTLSCSPISGHRSVSWYQQTPGQGLQFLFEYFSETQRNKGNFPGRFSGRQFSNSRSEMNVSTLELGDSALYLCASSLAGDNTEAFFGQGTRLTVV.

J is TRBJ2-7 and V is TRBV11-2, with unresolved D. Per germline, CDR1 SGHAT and CDR2 FQNNGV. This CDR3 contains 12 residues. V lost 7 bases, J lost 2 bases, and 9 bases lay in between. The CDR3 here is CASIGVTYEQYF. CDR3 sequence (DNA): TGTGCCAGCATCGGCGTTACCTACGAGCAGTACTTC. Full variable domain (rest looked up from reference TRBV11-2 and TRBJ2-7): EAGVAQSPRYKIIEKRQSVAFWCNPISGHATLYWYQQILGQGPKLLIQFQNNGVVDDSQLPKDRFSAERLKGVDSTLKIQPAKLEDSAVYLCASIGVTYEQYFGPGTRLTVT.

The chain uses TRBV7-8 and TRBJ1-2; perhaps TRBD1 as D (6 bases). Per the germline V gene, CDR1 is SGHVS and CDR2 is FQNEAQ. There are 15 residues in the CDR3. V was clipped by 1 base and J by 4 bases, with 13 bases between them. CDR3 loop: CASSLVSGAPYGYTF. The CDR3 DNA reads as TGTGCCAGCAGCTTAGTCTCGGGGGCTCCCTATGGCTACACCTTC.

The V call is TRBV3-1 (or the pseudogene TRBV3-2), the J call TRBJ1-6; D perhaps matches TRBD1 (5 bases). Trimming took 1 base from V and 8 from J, leaving 15 bases between them. Looked up from germline, CDR1 is LGHDT and CDR2 is YNNKEL (reference sequence). The CDR3 sequence is 16 residues long. CDR3 bases: TGTGCCAGCAGCCAAGGCCCTCCGGGGCCGGATTCACCCCTCCACTTT. Protein sequence: CASSQGPPGPDSPLHF.

The genes are TRBV9 and TRBJ2-4; 12 bases match TRBD2. Germline CDR1 reads SGDLS; CDR2 reads YYNGEE. The CDR3 loop spans 15 amino acids. The J segment lost 5 bases and the V segment lost 1 base, leaving 1 base of the junction unmatched. The CDR3 coding sequence is TGTGCCAGCAGCGTAACTAGCGGGAGGCAAAACATTCAGTACTTC. This translates into CASSVTSGRQNIQYF.

The rearrangement links TRBV19 to TRBJ1-2; D is perhaps TRBD1 (6 bases). CDR1 is LNHDA, CDR2 SQIVND, per germline (reference sequence). V lost 3 bases and J 7 bases, leaving 12 bases between the germline ends. The CDR3 sequence is 13 residues long. The CDR3 region is CASSIIGGPGYTF. The CDR3 DNA reads TGTGCCAGTAGTATTATAGGGGGTCCTGGCTACACCTTC. The full variable domain, completed using reference TRBV19 and TRBJ1-2, is DGGITQSPKYLFRKEGQNVTLSCEQNLNHDAMYWYRQDPGQGLRLIYYSQIVNDFQKGDIAEGYSVSREKKESFPLTVTSAQKNPTAFYLCASSIIGGPGYTFGSGTRLTVV.

The chain carries TRBV19 and TRBJ2-2, with D possibly being TRBD1 (5 bases). Germline CDR1 is LNHDA and CDR2 is SQIVND (reference sequence). This CDR3 contains 14 residues. V lost 7 bases to trimming and J lost 4 bases, with 13 bases between them. This chain's CDR3 is CASTLDTRTGELFF. The CDR3 region has the DNA TGTGCCAGTACGTTGGACACTCGCACCGGGGAGCTGTTTTTT.

The chain links TRBV13 to TRBJ2-1, with TRBD2 as a possible D gene (6 bases). CDR3 length equals 15 residues. V lost 1 base and J 9 bases, leaving 16 bases between the germline ends. Germline V lookup: CDR1 PRHDT, CDR2 FYEKMQ (reference sequence). The CDR3 DNA is TGTGCCAGCAGCTTAGTACGGGGGAGACCCTCTGAGCAGTTCTTC. It codes for CASSLVRGRPSEQFF.

V and J are TRBV9 and TRBJ2-5; D not resolved. Between the trimmed V and J ends, which lost 1 base and 2 bases, there was a span of 6 bases. This CDR3 region has 13 residues. The germline CDR1 and CDR2 sequences are SGDLS and YYNGEE. The CDR3 here is CASSVLGQETQYF. CDR3 sequence (DNA): TGTGCCAGCAGCGTATTGGGACAAGAGACCCAGTACTTC.

This chain links TRBV14 with TRBJ1-2; maybe TRBD1 (6 bases). The CDR3 runs 14 residues. The germline CDR1 and CDR2 sequences are SGHDN and FVKESK. V was pared by 1 base and J by 4 bases, with 10 bases between. CDR3 DNA: TGTGCCAGCAGCCAAGTCCGGGGGGCCTATGGCTACACCTTC. This gives the protein CASSQVRGAYGYTF.

This rearrangement joins TRBV12-3 or TRBV12-4 to TRBJ1-4; D uncertain. The CDR3 consists of 13 residues. V dropped 1 base and J dropped 10 bases, with 10 bases sitting between them. CDR3 protein: CASSLEVDSKLFF. CDR3 sequence (DNA): TGTGCCAGCAGTTTAGAGGTGGACTCAAAACTGTTTTTT.

The chain links TRBV2 to TRBJ2-1; 8 bases align to TRBD2. The ends lost 6 bases at V and 6 bases at J; junction bases unmatched: 13. Germline assignment: CDR1 SNHLY and CDR2 FYNNEI. CDR3 length equals 16 residues. CDR3 region: CASSDPGLGGPNEQFF. The CDR3, as DNA: TGTGCCAGCAGCGATCCGGGACTAGGAGGCCCCAATGAGCAGTTCTTC.

The chain joins TRBV5-4 to TRBJ2-7; 9 positions agree with TRBD2. This CDR3 comprises 13 residues. V shed 1 base and J 6 bases; nucleotides not matched to a gene: 2. In germline, CDR1 is SGHNT, CDR2 YYREEE (reference sequence). The DNA of the CDR3 is TGTGCCAGCAGCTTGCCAGCGGGAGGCGAGCAGTACTTC. It translates to CASSLPAGGEQYF.

The chain uses TRBV6-6 and TRBJ2-3; a possible D gene is TRBD1 (6 bases). Trimming took 7 bases from V and 6 from J, leaving 23 bases between them. Germline values: CDR1 MNHNY, CDR2 SVGAGI (reference sequence). The CDR3 is made up of 16 amino acids. CDR3 region: CASTARDIAVRDTQYF. The CDR3 nucleotides read TGTGCCAGCACCGCCCGGGACATTGCCGTTCGGGATACGCAGTATTTT.

Within the sample, this clone is medium-sized. Other nucleotide sequences from this sample produce the same CDR3. This chain joins TRBV27 and TRBJ1-2; 7 bases match TRBD1. J was trimmed by 4 bases and V by 2 bases; bases with no gene match: 7. Germline lookup yields CDR1 MNHEY and CDR2 SMNVEV (reference sequence). The CDR3 is 15 amino acids. CDR3 sequence (DNA): TGTGCCAGCAGTTTAACCGGGACAGAAGGCTATGGCTACACCTTC. Amino acids: CASSLTGTEGYGYTF.

The chain carries TRBV7-5 and TRBJ2-3; TRBD2 is the table's D call, not checked against the DNA. TRBV7-5 is flagged as a pseudogene. The CDR3 is made up of 19 amino acids. The chain's CDR3 is CVRSCRPDKIAGTNDTQYF. The CDR3 DNA sequence: TGTGTCAGAAGCTGCAGACCAGACAAAATAGCGGGAACCAACGATACGCAGTATTTT.

This clone was detected only once. The J gene is TRBJ1-2, the V gene TRBV11-2; no clear D gene. The length of the CDR3 is 15 residues. Germline V lookup: CDR1 SGHAT, CDR2 FQNNGV. The V and J ends lost 5 bases and 4 bases respectively, with 17 bases between them. CDR3 region: CASSPLRQPSYGYTF. Here the CDR3 DNA reads TGTGCCAGCAGCCCCCTGCGACAACCGTCCTATGGCTACACCTTC. Filled out from reference TRBV11-2 and TRBJ1-2, the complete variable domain reads EAGVAQSPRYKIIEKRQSVAFWCNPISGHATLYWYQQILGQGPKLLIQFQNNGVVDDSQLPKDRFSAERLKGVDSTLKIQPAKLEDSAVYLCASSPLRQPSYGYTFGSGTRLTVV.

This chain links TRBV27 with TRBJ1-2, with 7 bases aligning to TRBD1. The V and J ends lost 3 bases and 1 base, in that order; junction bases with no gene match: 8. Germline CDR1 reads MNHEY; CDR2 reads SMNVEV (reference sequence). This CDR3 has 16 amino acids. The CDR3 protein is CASSFYRGAVNYGYTF. CDR3 DNA: TGTGCCAGCAGTTTCTACAGGGGTGCGGTTAACTATGGCTACACCTTC.

CDR3 bases: TGTGCCAGCTCACCAATTCCCCACTCCACAGATACGCAGTATTTT. It encodes CASSPIPHSTDTQYF. The V call is TRBV18, the J call TRBJ2-3; D not resolved. Per germline, CDR1 KGHSH and CDR2 LQKENI. The CDR3 loop spans 15 amino acids. V gave up 2 bases and J gave up 2 bases, with 11 bases separating them.